Reported below is one T cell receptor (beta chain). This specimen belongs to a study of control samples from healthy donors and cancer patients. Germline V gene lookup returns CDR1 SGHKS and CDR2 YYEKEE (reference sequence). This CDR3 is 13 amino acids long. V gave up 4 bases and J gave up 6 bases, with 11 bases separating them. Generated by immunoSEQ multiplex PCR, the TCRdb table keeps only in-frame clones and is missing some. The table has about 170,000 clones, about 90% seen once. This clonotype was sampled from a woman between 25 and 40 years old in good health. Input material: blood. The chain recombines TRBV5-5 with TRBJ1-5, with D perhaps matching TRBD1 (5 bases). The CDR3 nucleotides are TGTGCCAGCAGCACTGCCAGGGCTCAGCCCCAGCATTTT. Translating gives CASSTARAQPQHF.